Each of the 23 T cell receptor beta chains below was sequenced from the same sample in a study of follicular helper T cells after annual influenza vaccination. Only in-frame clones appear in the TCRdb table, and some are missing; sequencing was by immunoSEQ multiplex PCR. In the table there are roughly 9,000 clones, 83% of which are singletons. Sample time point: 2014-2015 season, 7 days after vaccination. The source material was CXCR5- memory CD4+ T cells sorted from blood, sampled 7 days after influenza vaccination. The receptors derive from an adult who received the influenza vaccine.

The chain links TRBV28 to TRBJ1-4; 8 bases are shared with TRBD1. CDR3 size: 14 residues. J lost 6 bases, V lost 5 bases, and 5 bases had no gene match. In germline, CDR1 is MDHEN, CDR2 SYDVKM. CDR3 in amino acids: CASSIGQGYEKLFF. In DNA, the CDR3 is TGTGCCAGCAGTATTGGACAGGGTTATGAAAAACTGTTTTTT.

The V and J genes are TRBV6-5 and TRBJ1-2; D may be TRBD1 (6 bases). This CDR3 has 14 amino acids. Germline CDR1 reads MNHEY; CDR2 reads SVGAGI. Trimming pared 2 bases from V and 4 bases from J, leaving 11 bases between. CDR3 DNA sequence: TGTGCCAGCAGTTACGCCGGACAGCTCTATGGCTACACCTTC. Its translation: CASSYAGQLYGYTF.

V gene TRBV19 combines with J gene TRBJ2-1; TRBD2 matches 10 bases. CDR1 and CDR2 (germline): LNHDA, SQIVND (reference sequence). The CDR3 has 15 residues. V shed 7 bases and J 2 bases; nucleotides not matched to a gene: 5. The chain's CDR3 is CASTTAGGPYNEQFF. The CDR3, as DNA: TGTGCCAGTACCACAGCGGGGGGGCCCTACAATGAGCAGTTCTTC.

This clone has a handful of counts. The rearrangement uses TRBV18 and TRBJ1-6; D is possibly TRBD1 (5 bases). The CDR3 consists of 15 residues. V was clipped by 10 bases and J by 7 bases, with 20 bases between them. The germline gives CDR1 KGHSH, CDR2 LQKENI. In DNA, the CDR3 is TGTGCCACCCGGGGGGTGTCGAGCACAAATTCACCCCTCCACTTT. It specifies CATRGVSSTNSPLHF.

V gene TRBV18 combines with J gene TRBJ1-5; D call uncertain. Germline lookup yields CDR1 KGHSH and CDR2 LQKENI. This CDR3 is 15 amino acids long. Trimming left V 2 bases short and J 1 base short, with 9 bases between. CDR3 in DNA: TGTGCCAGCTCACCAGAGGGCGTAAGCAATCAGCCCCAGCATTTT. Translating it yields CASSPEGVSNQPQHF. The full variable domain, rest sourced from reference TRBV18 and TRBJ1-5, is NAGVMQNPRHLVRRRGQEARLRCSPMKGHSHVYWYRQLPEEGLKFMVYLQKENIIDESGMPKERFSAEFPKEGPSILRIQQVVRGDSAAYFCASSPEGVSNQPQHFGDGTRLSIL.

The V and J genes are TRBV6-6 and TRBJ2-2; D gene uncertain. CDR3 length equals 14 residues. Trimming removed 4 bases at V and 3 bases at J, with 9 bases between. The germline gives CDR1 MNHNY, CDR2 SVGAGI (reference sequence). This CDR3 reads CASSSPRHTGELFF. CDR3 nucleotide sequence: TGTGCCAGCAGTTCTCCTCGGCACACCGGGGAGCTGTTTTTT.

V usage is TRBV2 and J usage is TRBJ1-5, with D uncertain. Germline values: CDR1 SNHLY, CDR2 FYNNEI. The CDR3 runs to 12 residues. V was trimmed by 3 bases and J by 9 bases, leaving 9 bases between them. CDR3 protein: CASSDVGWPQHF. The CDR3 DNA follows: TGTGCCAGCAGTGATGTGGGCTGGCCCCAGCATTTT.

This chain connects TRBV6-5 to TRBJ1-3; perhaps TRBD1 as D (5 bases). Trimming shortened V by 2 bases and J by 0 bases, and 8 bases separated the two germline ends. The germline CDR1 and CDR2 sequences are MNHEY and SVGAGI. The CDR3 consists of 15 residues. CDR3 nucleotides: TGTGCCAGCAGTTACAGGGGCACCTCTGGAAACACCATATATTTT. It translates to CASSYRGTSGNTIYF.

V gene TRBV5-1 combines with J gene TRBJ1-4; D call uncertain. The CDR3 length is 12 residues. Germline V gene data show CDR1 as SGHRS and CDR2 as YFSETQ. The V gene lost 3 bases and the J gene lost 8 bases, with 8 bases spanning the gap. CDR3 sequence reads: CASSSQREKLFF. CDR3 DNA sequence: TGCGCCAGCAGCTCGCAAAGAGAAAAACTGTTTTTT.

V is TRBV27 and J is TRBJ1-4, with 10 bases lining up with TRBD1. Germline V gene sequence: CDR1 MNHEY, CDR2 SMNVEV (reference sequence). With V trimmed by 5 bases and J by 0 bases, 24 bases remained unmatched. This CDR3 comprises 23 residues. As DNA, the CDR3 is TGTGCCAGCAGTCCCAGACAGGGGGCGCGCCAATCCCGCCCCCCGGCAACTAATGAAAAACTGTTTTTT. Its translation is CASSPRQGARQSRPPATNEKLFF.

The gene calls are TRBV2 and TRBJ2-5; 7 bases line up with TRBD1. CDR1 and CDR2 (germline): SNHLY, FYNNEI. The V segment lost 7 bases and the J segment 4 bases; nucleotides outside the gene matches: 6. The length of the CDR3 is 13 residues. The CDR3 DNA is TGTGCCAGCACCGAACAGGGGAGAGAGACCCAGTACTTC. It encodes CASTEQGRETQYF.

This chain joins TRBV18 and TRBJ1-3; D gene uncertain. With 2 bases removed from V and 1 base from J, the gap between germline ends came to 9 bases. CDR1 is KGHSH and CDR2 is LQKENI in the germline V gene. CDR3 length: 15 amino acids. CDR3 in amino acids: CASSPSPGSGNTIYF. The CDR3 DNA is TGTGCCAGCTCACCAAGCCCGGGGTCTGGAAACACCATATATTTT.

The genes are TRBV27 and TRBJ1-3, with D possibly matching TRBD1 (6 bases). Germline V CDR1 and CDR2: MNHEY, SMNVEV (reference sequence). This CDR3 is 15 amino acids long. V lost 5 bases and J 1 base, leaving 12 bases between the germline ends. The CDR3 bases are TGTGCCAGCAGTGCGACAGGTTTTTCTGGAAACACCATATATTTT. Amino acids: CASSATGFSGNTIYF.

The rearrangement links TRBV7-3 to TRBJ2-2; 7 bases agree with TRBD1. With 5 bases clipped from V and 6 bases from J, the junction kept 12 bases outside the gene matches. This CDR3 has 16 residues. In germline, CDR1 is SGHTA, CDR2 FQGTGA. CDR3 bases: TGTGCCAGCAGCCACATTCCCGGGACAGTGCCCGGGGAGCTGTTTTTT. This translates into CASSHIPGTVPGELFF.

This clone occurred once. The CDR3 loop reads CASSLGAAEKLFF. The CDR3 region has the DNA TGTGCCAGCAGCTTGGGGGCAGCTGAAAAACTGTTTTTT. V and J are TRBV5-5 and TRBJ1-4; D is ambiguous. Germline CDR1 is SGHKS and CDR2 is YYEKEE (reference sequence). This CDR3 comprises 13 residues. The ends were cut back, 0 bases at V and 7 bases at J, with 7 bases in the middle. Looking up the rest from reference TRBV5-5 and TRBJ1-4 gives the full variable domain: DAGVTQSPTHLIKTRGQQVTLRCSPISGHKSVSWYQQVLGQGPQFIFQYYEKEERGRGNFPDRFSARQFPNYSSELNVNALLLGDSALYLCASSLGAAEKLFFGSGTQLSVL.

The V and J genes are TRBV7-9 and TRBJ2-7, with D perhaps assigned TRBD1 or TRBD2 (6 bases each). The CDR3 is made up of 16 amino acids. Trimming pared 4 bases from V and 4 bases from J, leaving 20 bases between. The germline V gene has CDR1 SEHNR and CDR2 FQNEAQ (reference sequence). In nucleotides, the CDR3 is TGTGCCAGCAGCTCATTGTGGGGGCGGGGAAGGTACGAGCAGTACTTC. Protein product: CASSSLWGRGRYEQYF.

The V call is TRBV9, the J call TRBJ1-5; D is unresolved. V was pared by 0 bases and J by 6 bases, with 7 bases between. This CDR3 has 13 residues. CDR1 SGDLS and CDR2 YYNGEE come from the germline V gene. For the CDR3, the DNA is TGTGCCAGCAGCGTAGATAATAGTCAGCCCCAGCATTTT. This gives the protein CASSVDNSQPQHF.

The CDR3 DNA reads TGTGCCAGCTCACCGCTCGGAAGCGGCGGGAACAATGAGCAGTTCTTC. This sequence encodes CASSPLGSGGNNEQFF. V usage is TRBV18 and J usage is TRBJ2-1; the D gene is possibly TRBD2 (6 bases). With 3 bases removed from V and 5 bases from J, the gap between germline ends came to 17 bases. There are 16 residues in the CDR3. The germline V gene has CDR1 KGHSH and CDR2 LQKENI.

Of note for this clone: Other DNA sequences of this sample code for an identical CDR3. CDR3 bases: TGTGCCAGCAGCTTGATGGGGACAGGGGATGAAAAACTGTTTTTT. This encodes CASSLMGTGDEKLFF. The rearrangement joins TRBV4-2 to TRBJ1-4; 10 nucleotides line up with TRBD1. V lost 5 bases to trimming and J lost 6 bases; unmatched junction nucleotides: 6. The V gene's germline CDR1 is LGHNA and CDR2 YNFKEQ. The CDR3 has 15 residues.

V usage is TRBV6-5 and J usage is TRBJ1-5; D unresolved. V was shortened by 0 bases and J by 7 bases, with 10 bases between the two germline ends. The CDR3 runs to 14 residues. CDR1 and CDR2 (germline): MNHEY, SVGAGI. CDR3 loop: CASSYSIRGQPQHF. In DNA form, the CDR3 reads TGTGCCAGCAGTTACTCGATAAGAGGACAGCCCCAGCATTTT.

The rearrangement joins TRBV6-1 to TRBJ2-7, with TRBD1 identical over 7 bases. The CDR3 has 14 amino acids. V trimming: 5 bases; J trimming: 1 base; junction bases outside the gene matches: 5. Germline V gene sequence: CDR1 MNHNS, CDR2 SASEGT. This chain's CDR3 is CASSQPGQSYEQYF. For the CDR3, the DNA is TGTGCCAGCAGTCAACCGGGACAGTCCTACGAGCAGTACTTC.

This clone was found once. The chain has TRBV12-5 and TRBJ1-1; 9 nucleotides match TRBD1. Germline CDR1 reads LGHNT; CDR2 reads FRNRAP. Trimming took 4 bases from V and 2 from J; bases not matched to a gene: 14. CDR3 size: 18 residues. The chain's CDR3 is CASGSVQGALERNTEAFF. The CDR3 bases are TGTGCTAGTGGTTCCGTACAGGGGGCTCTTGAGAGAAACACTGAAGCTTTCTTT.

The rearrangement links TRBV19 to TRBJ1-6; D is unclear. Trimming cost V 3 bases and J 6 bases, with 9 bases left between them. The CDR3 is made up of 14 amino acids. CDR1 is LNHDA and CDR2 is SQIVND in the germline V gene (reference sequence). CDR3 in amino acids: CASSIGRVNSPLHF. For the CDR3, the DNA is TGTGCCAGTAGTATCGGACGGGTTAATTCACCCCTCCACTTT.